A selection of T cell receptor beta chains follows, all from one sample in a study of CD8 T cells in Susac syndrome. TCRdb passed the immunoSEQ multiplex PCR reads through MiXCR, listing each CDR3 protein once. In the table there are a few hundred thousand distinct CDR3 sequences, roughly 94% of which are singletons. The sample consisted of CD4+ T cells from PBMCs. These receptors were taken from a human donor with multiple sclerosis. Each CDR3 is given with its conserved first and last residue.

v_gene: TRBV3-1
CDR3aa: CASSQDYDQPQHF

v_gene: TRBV9
CDR3aa: CASSAQGDAEAFF

v_gene: TRBV30
CDR3aa: CAWSVGPVLYNEQFF

v_gene: TRBV5-1
CDR3aa: CASSLSAGAGTGELFF

v_gene: TRBV29-1
CDR3aa: CSVAKEYGYTF

v_gene: TRBV13
CDR3aa: CASSARKHSQETQYF

v_gene: TRBV20-1
CDR3aa: CSAPDGVFTSPLHF

v_gene: TRBV30
CDR3aa: CAWSMTEDGYTF

v_gene: TRBV20-1
CDR3aa: CSASVGTGSNQPQHF

v_gene: TRBV2
CDR3aa: CASSEQRIWSPLHF

v_gene: TRBV30
CDR3aa: CAWSSGGEQFF